This T cell receptor (beta chain) was recorded in a study of T-cell reconstitution after alpha-beta-depleted transplantation in children. Unique molecular identifiers were used to barcode this TCRbeta library. TCRdb fed the PCR reads into MiXCR, producing one record per CDR3 protein. The table shows around 490,000 distinct CDR3 sequences, with over 10% occurring only once. The CDR3 runs 14 residues. The V and J ends lost 2 bases and 7 bases respectively, with 14 bases between them. This clonotype appeared a few times. Antigen specificity is unknown. The study, taken as a whole, reports: Reportedly, only several hundred clones from non-depleted graft cells drove alpha-beta T-cell counts at about two months. Several patients had high TCRbeta diversity at day 60; it came from surviving recipient T cells and thymic progenitors.

The clonotype was recovered from a female patient aged 2 to 10 who had a stem cell transplant for aplastic anemia, so the T cells may come from the graft donor. The genes are TRBV12-3 or TRBV12-4 and TRBJ2-5; D is ambiguous. Specimen: PBMCs, mostly from graft donor cells, collected 180 days after TCRalphabeta/CD19-depleted stem cell transplant. The CDR3 nucleotides read TGTGCCAGCAGTTTATTGCTGGGGATCGGGACCCAGTACTTC. It is translated as CASSLLLGIGTQYF.